The 28 T cell receptor beta chains given below trace back to one sample, sequenced in a study of identifying expanded T cells in peripheral blood. Data came from immunoSEQ multiplex PCR; TCRdb stores just in-frame clones and leaves some out. This table holds some 90,000 clones, 88% found once. The sample comprised blood. The receptor source for this set is a person aged 18 to 75 in good health.

V and J are TRBV5-4 and TRBJ2-7; TRBD1 matches 8 bases. The junction had 1 base not matched to a gene; V was cut back by 0 bases and J by 2 bases. The CDR3 totals 14 residues. CDR1 and CDR2 from the germline V gene are SGHNT and YYREEE (reference sequence). CDR3 amino acids: CASSLDRGTYEQYF. CDR3 nucleotide sequence: TGTGCCAGCAGCTTGGACAGGGGGACCTACGAGCAGTACTTC.

This clone was counted a few times. V gene TRBV29-1 combines with J gene TRBJ2-6; 8 bases fit TRBD1. The germline V gene has CDR1 SQVTM and CDR2 ANQGSEA. V lost 4 bases, J lost 4 bases, and 3 bases stayed unmatched. The CDR3 has 14 amino acids. The CDR3 loop is CSVGQGSGANVLTF. CDR3 coding DNA: TGCAGCGTTGGACAGGGGTCGGGGGCCAACGTCCTGACTTTC.

The rearrangement joins TRBV7-2 to TRBJ2-5; 7 bases align to TRBD1. CDR3 size: 15 residues. Germline V gene sequence: CDR1 SGHTA, CDR2 FQGNSA. With 0 bases clipped from V and 1 base from J, the junction kept 2 bases outside the gene matches. The CDR3 protein is CASSLAKGAQETQYF. DNA for the CDR3: TGTGCCAGCAGCTTAGCAAAGGGGGCCCAAGAGACCCAGTACTTC.

V usage is TRBV7-2 and J usage is TRBJ1-3; TRBD1 might be the D (5 bases). This CDR3 is built from 16 residues. Per germline, CDR1 SGHTA and CDR2 FQGNSA. V lost 1 base, J lost 7 bases, and 17 bases lay in between. The CDR3 is CASSLEALARENTIYF. CDR3 nucleotide sequence: TGTGCCAGCAGCTTAGAAGCCCTTGCCAGGGAGAACACCATATATTTT.

This clone was seen only once. The chain joins TRBV7-2 to TRBJ2-1; maybe TRBD2 (5 bases). V lost 1 base and J 0 bases, leaving 10 bases between the germline ends. Germline V gene sequence: CDR1 SGHTA, CDR2 FQGNSA. The CDR3 sequence is 16 residues long. The CDR3 loop is CASSLVSGDSYNEQFF. CDR3 nucleotide sequence: TGTGCCAGCAGCTTAGTCTCCGGGGACTCCTACAATGAGCAGTTCTTC. The full variable domain, its missing parts supplied by reference TRBV7-2 and TRBJ2-1, is GAGVSQSPSNKVTEKGKDVELRCDPISGHTALYWYRQSLGQGLEFLIYFQGNSAPDKSGLPSDRFSAERTGGSVSTLTIQRTQQEDSAVYLCASSLVSGDSYNEQFFGPGTRLTVL.

The rearrangement joins TRBV10-3 to TRBJ2-2; 7 bases are a match to TRBD1. Germline values: CDR1 ENHRY, CDR2 SYGVKD. There are 14 residues in the CDR3. The junction had 13 bases not matched to a gene; V was cut back by 11 bases and J by 7 bases. The CDR3 sequence is CAASTGQTFGELFF. The CDR3 coding sequence is TGTGCCGCCTCAACGGGACAGACATTCGGGGAGCTGTTTTTT.

This rearrangement joins TRBV5-1 to TRBJ2-7; TRBD1 agrees at 9 bases. This CDR3 has 18 residues. With 3 bases clipped from V and 5 bases from J, the junction kept 18 bases outside the gene matches. The germline V gene encodes CDR1 SGHRS and CDR2 YFSETQ. In DNA, the CDR3 is TGCGCCAGCAGCTCCCCCGGGAGTCCGGGACAGGGTAGGGACGAGCAGTACTTC. It codes for CASSSPGSPGQGRDEQYF.

The chain has TRBV7-2 and TRBJ1-4, with D uncertain. Per germline, CDR1 SGHTA and CDR2 FQGNSA. V gave up 6 bases and J gave up 0 bases, with 11 bases separating them. The CDR3 covers 15 residues. CDR3 nucleotide sequence: TGTGCCAGCAGTTCTTCACAAGCAACTAATGAAAAACTGTTTTTT. This encodes CASSSSQATNEKLFF.

This chain connects TRBV6-6 to TRBJ2-3; 7 bases map to TRBD1. The CDR3 spans 15 residues. Germline CDR1 MNHNY, CDR2 SVGAGI (reference sequence). V shed 5 bases and J 6 bases; nucleotides not matched to a gene: 11. CDR3 DNA: TGTGCCAGCAGTCCCGGGGACAGCTTTTTGGATACGCAGTATTTT. This translates into CASSPGDSFLDTQYF.

V gene TRBV2 combines with J gene TRBJ2-3; 7 bases are shared with TRBD1. This CDR3 region has 18 residues. Germline loops: CDR1 SNHLY, CDR2 FYNNEI. V lost 2 bases, J lost 8 bases, and 19 bases stayed unmatched. The CDR3 spells CASSEIGGVGQSRGTQYF. DNA for the CDR3: TGTGCCAGCAGTGAAATCGGTGGGGTGGGACAGAGTAGGGGTACGCAGTATTTT.

This clone came up once. CDR3 coding DNA: TGTGCCAGCTCACCAACACTAGGGAGTTTATACAATGAGCAGTTCTTC. This translates into CASSPTLGSLYNEQFF. The chain recombines TRBV18 with TRBJ2-1; TRBD2 might be the D (5 bases). The V gene's germline CDR1 is KGHSH and CDR2 LQKENI. Trimming cost V 2 bases and J 4 bases, with 15 bases left between them. This CDR3 comprises 16 residues.

The genes are TRBV10-1 and TRBJ2-7; TRBD1 matches 8 bases. The CDR3 spans 14 residues. The germline gives CDR1 WNHNN, CDR2 SYGVQD (reference sequence). Germline trimming cut 7 bases from V and 1 base from J; bases unmatched to any gene: 6. CDR3 amino acids: CASNLYRGSYEQYF. CDR3 bases: TGCGCCAGCAACCTATACAGGGGGTCCTACGAGCAGTACTTC.

V gene TRBV9 combines with J gene TRBJ2-3, with a weak D call TRBD1 (6 bases). The CDR3 has 15 amino acids. CDR1 and CDR2 (germline): SGDLS, YYNGEE. Trimming removed 4 bases from V and 3 bases from J, with 15 bases in between. CDR3 amino acids: CASSTQGHPTDTQYF. The CDR3 DNA follows: TGTGCCAGCAGCACACAGGGACACCCTACAGATACGCAGTATTTT.

This rearrangement joins TRBV15 to TRBJ2-5, with 8 nucleotides matching TRBD2. This CDR3 region has 20 residues. Germline CDR1 LNHNV, CDR2 YYDKDF (reference sequence). Trimming cost V 0 bases and J 2 bases; bases outside gene matches: 17. CDR3 protein: CATSRDPQVAGRGVQETQYF. CDR3 nucleotides: TGTGCCACCAGCAGAGACCCCCAGGTGGCGGGGCGGGGGGTTCAAGAGACCCAGTACTTC. Combining the CDR3 with reference TRBV15 and TRBJ2-5 gives the whole variable domain DAMVIQNPRYQVTQFGKPVTLSCSQTLNHNVMYWYQQKSSQAPKLLFHYYDKDFNNEADTPDNFQSRRPNTSFCFLDIRSPGLGDTAMYLCATSRDPQVAGRGVQETQYFGPGTRLLVL.

The chain carries TRBV19 and TRBJ2-3; D not certain. Germline loops: CDR1 LNHDA, CDR2 SQIVND (reference sequence). The CDR3 loop spans 14 amino acids. Trimming stripped 6 bases from V and 2 bases from J, with 12 bases between. CDR3 region: CASSPPLTTDTQYF. For the CDR3, the DNA is TGTGCCAGTAGCCCCCCACTAACCACAGATACGCAGTATTTT.

The chain carries TRBV7-9 and TRBJ2-7, with D possibly being TRBD2 (5 bases). Trimming removed 2 bases from V and 5 bases from J, with 13 bases in between. CDR1 and CDR2 (germline): SEHNR, FQNEAQ (reference sequence). The CDR3 contains 14 residues. CDR3 nucleotides: TGTGCCAGCAGCTTAATGGGCTCGGAGGACGAGCAGTACTTC. Its translation: CASSLMGSEDEQYF.

This chain links TRBV4-1 with TRBJ2-3, with D possibly matching TRBD2 (6 bases). Germline values: CDR1 MGHRA, CDR2 YSYEKL. Trimming pared 4 bases from V and 2 bases from J, leaving 16 bases between. The CDR3 has 16 amino acids. CDR3 loop: CASSRGLGGTTDTQYF. DNA of the CDR3: TGCGCCAGCAGCCGGGGCCTCGGGGGAACCACAGATACGCAGTATTTT.

The V gene is TRBV28, the J gene TRBJ2-1; unclear D gene. Per the germline V gene, CDR1 is MDHEN and CDR2 is SYDVKM. CDR3 length: 12 residues. V was trimmed by 1 base and J by 8 bases, leaving 6 bases between them. CDR3 nucleotide sequence: TGTGCCAGCAGTTTATCCCGGCATGAGCAGTTCTTC. Translation gives CASSLSRHEQFF.

The chain carries TRBV19 and TRBJ2-3; D may correspond to TRBD1 or TRBD2 (6 bases each). The CDR3 is made up of 16 amino acids. Germline-derived CDR1 and CDR2 are LNHDA and SQIVND (reference sequence). The ends were cut back, 4 bases at V and 4 bases at J, with 18 bases in the middle. The chain's CDR3 is CASSTSLGGLPDTQYF. DNA for the CDR3: TGTGCCAGTAGTACGTCCCTCGGGGGCCTACCAGATACGCAGTATTTT.

This chain joins TRBV19 and TRBJ2-7; TRBD1 agrees at 7 bases. The CDR3 spans 14 residues. The germline V gene encodes CDR1 LNHDA and CDR2 SQIVND (reference sequence). The trim removed 1 base at V and 5 bases at J, leaving 5 bases unmatched. The CDR3 is CASSIGGQRNEQYF. CDR3 bases: TGTGCCAGTAGTATAGGGGGACAGAGGAACGAGCAGTACTTC.

V is TRBV7-2 and J is TRBJ2-5; tentative D call: TRBD1 (5 bases). Trimming pared 6 bases from V and 3 bases from J, leaving 14 bases between. The CDR3 runs to 14 residues. Germline V gene data show CDR1 as SGHTA and CDR2 as FQGNSA. The CDR3 region has the DNA TGTGCCAGCAGTTTTACCAGACAGAAAGAGACCCAGTACTTC. It translates to CASSFTRQKETQYF.

This chain links TRBV5-1 with TRBJ2-7, with 8 bases identical to TRBD1. The V gene's germline CDR1 is SGHRS and CDR2 YFSETQ. V shed 0 bases and J 3 bases; nucleotides not matched to a gene: 2. The CDR3 spans 14 residues. Here the CDR3 reads CASSLGTGGYEQYF. CDR3 in DNA: TGCGCCAGCAGCTTGGGCACAGGGGGCTACGAGCAGTACTTC.

This clone appeared a few times. This chain connects TRBV6-1 to TRBJ2-7; 11 positions agree with TRBD1. The CDR3 spans 15 residues. V shed 8 bases and J 2 bases; nucleotides not matched to a gene: 8. Germline loops: CDR1 MNHNS, CDR2 SASEGT. The CDR3: CASRRQGQGAYEQYF. The CDR3 nucleotides read TGTGCCAGCCGGCGCCAGGGACAGGGGGCCTACGAGCAGTACTTC.

The chain has TRBV27 and TRBJ1-6; D is uncertain. The V end lost 9 bases, the J end lost 13 bases, and 16 bases lay between the germline ends. This CDR3 comprises 12 residues. Per the germline V gene, CDR1 is MNHEY and CDR2 is SMNVEV (reference sequence). As DNA, the CDR3 is TGTGCCAGAAAGGACGTACCACCGCCCCTCCACTTT. This translates into CARKDVPPPLHF.

The chain has TRBV4-3 and TRBJ1-4; D is perhaps TRBD1 (6 bases). In germline, CDR1 is LGHNA, CDR2 YSLEER. The germline V and J ends were trimmed by 4 bases and 0 bases, with 21 bases remaining between them. This CDR3 is built from 19 residues. CDR3 in DNA: TGCGCCAGCAGCCCCCGAATAGGGGGGGGCCTAGCAACTAATGAAAAACTGTTTTTT. It yields the protein CASSPRIGGGLATNEKLFF.

DNA for the CDR3: TGTGCCAGCAGCTTCGGCAGCGGGGTCTTCTCCGAAAACATTCAGTACTTC. It codes for CASSFGSGVFSENIQYF. The rearrangement uses TRBV5-8 and TRBJ2-4; 7 bases agree with TRBD2. Germline assignment: CDR1 SGHTS and CDR2 YDEGEE. The J segment lost 5 bases and the V segment lost 2 bases, leaving 13 bases of the junction unmatched. This CDR3 comprises 17 residues.

The chain employs TRBV5-6 and TRBJ1-3; TRBD1 is a possible D gene (5 bases). Looked up from germline, CDR1 is SGHDT and CDR2 is YYEEEE. The CDR3 is 13 residues long. Trimming pared 2 bases from V and 8 bases from J, leaving 11 bases between. The CDR3: CASSLPRDDTIYF. Here the CDR3 DNA reads TGTGCCAGCAGCTTACCCAGGGATGACACCATATATTTT.

The chain joins TRBV6-6 to TRBJ2-7; D is ambiguous. CDR1 is MNHNY and CDR2 is SVGAGI in the germline V gene (reference sequence). The CDR3 length is 15 residues. V was shortened by 2 bases and J by 0 bases, with 11 bases between the two germline ends. CDR3 amino acids: CASSYQKGSSYEQYF. In DNA form, the CDR3 reads TGTGCCAGCAGTTACCAAAAGGGAAGCTCCTACGAGCAGTACTTC.